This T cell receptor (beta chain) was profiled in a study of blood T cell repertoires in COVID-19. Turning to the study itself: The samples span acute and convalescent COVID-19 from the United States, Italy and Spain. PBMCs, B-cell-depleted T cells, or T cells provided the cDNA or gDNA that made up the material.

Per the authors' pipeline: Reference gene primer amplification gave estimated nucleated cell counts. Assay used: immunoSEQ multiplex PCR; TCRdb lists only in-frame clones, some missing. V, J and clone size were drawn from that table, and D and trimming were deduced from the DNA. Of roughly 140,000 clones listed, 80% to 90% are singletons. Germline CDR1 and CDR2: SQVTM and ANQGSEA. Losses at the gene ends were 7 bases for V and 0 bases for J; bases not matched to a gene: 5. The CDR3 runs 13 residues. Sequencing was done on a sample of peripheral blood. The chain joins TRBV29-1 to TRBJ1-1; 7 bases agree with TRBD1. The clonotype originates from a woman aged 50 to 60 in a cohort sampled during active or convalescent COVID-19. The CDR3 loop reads CSAVGQLNTEAFF. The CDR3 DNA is TGCAGCGCCGTGGGACAGCTGAACACTGAAGCTTTCTTT.